This is a list of T cell receptor beta chains from one sample in a study of shared clonotypes between healthy human individuals. TCRdb's table, derived via immunoSEQ multiplex PCR, lists solely in-frame clones and lacks some. This repertoire shows 1.4 million or so clones, approximately 98.5% found once; its top ten account for approximately 0.4%. Material for sequencing was naive CD4+ T cells sorted from blood. All receptors come from a man aged 25-40 years in good health. CDR3s include the opening cysteine and the closing phenylalanine or tryptophan. The D gene is left open where the match is weak. For some rows the clone size is stated as once, few or many, or as a class when expanded; others skip it.

>TRBV18|-|15|-|TRBJ1-5
TGTGCCAGCTCACCGAGGCAGACGGGTGCGGAGCCCCAGCATTTT
CASSPRQTGAEPQHF
>TRBV15|-|15|TRBD2|TRBJ2-7
TGTGCCACCAGCACCCGGGGGGGAAGGTCCTACGAGCAGTACTTC
CATSTRGGRSYEQYF
>TRBV5-1|-|18|TRBD2|TRBJ2-2
TGCGCCAGCAGCTTATTGGGACTAGCGGGAGGGCCCTCCGGGGAGCTGTTTTTT
CASSLLGLAGGPSGELFF
>TRBV19|-|15|-|TRBJ2-7
TGTGCCAGTAGTATGGGACTCCGGGACGGCTACGAGCAGTACTTC
CASSMGLRDGYEQYF
>TRBV19|-|13|-|TRBJ1-2
TGTGCCAGTAGTATCGAGGGAAACTATGGCTACACCTTC
CASSIEGNYGYTF
>TRBV10-3|-|16|-|TRBJ2-1
TGTGCCATCAGTGAGAGGCTCGGGAGTAGCTCCAATGAGCAGTTCTTC
CAISERLGSSSNEQFF
>TRBV29-1|-|14|TRBD2|TRBJ2-1
TGCAGCGTGGGGACTAGCGGGACGGGGAATGAGCAGTTCTTC
CSVGTSGTGNEQFF
>TRBV7-9|once|13|-|TRBJ1-1
TGTGCCAGCAGCATTACCCGGGACACTGAAGCTTTCTTT
CASSITRDTEAFF
>TRBV7-6|-|15|-|TRBJ2-5
TGTGCCAGCAGCCTCCGGACTTTGGGCCATGAGACCCAGTACTTC
CASSLRTLGHETQYF
>TRBV6-5|-|15|TRBD1|TRBJ2-7
TGTGCCAGCACCCTCATGTGGACAGGGGGCAACGAGCAGTACTTC
CASTLMWTGGNEQYF
>TRBV5-1|-|13|TRBD2|TRBJ2-1
TGCGCCAGCAGCTTGGCACTAGCGTCGTTTCAGTTCTTC
CASSLALASFQFF
>TRBV10-3|-|18|TRBD2|TRBJ2-2
TGTGCCATCAGTGAGTCGAGACTAGCGGGACCTCACACCGGGGAGCTGTTTTTT
CAISESRLAGPHTGELFF
>TRBV5-1|once|13|-|TRBJ1-2
TGCGCCAGCAGCTTGGTTGGGAGCTATGGCTACACCTTC
CASSLVGSYGYTF
>TRBV2|-|16|-|TRBJ2-3
TGTGCCAGCAGTGAGGCGTCCCTCGGGGGCACAGATACGCAGTATTTT
CASSEASLGGTDTQYF
>TRBV15|-|13|-|TRBJ1-5
TGTGCCACCAGCATAGGGAATACCCAGCCCCAGCATTTT
CATSIGNTQPQHF
>TRBV4-3|-|20|TRBD2|TRBJ2-5
TGCGCCAGCAGCCAAGACCCAGGGTTTCGCGCGGGAGGGCCAGGGGAGACCCAGTACTTC
CASSQDPGFRAGGPGETQYF
>TRBV27|once|17|TRBD2|TRBJ2-1
TGTGCCAGCAGTTTAATCCCTAGCGGGAGTCTCTACAATGAGCAGTTCTTC
CASSLIPSGSLYNEQFF
>TRBV10-2|-|14|-|TRBJ1-3
TGCGCCAGTTATCAGGGCGCCTCTGGAAACACCATATATTTT
CASYQGASGNTIYF
>TRBV29-1|-|15|-|TRBJ2-2
TGCAGCGTTGAAGTGAGTAGACGAGGCACCGGGGAGCTGTTTTTT
CSVEVSRRGTGELFF
>TRBV18|-|19|TRBD2|TRBJ2-1
TGTGCCAGCTCACCACAGTTAGCGGGAGGGCCTGGCACCTACAATGAGCAGTTCTTC
CASSPQLAGGPGTYNEQFF
>TRBV14|-|15|TRBD2|TRBJ2-3
TGTGCCAGCAGCCAAGGGACTAGCATTGCAGATACGCAGTATTTT
CASSQGTSIADTQYF
>TRBV27|once|16|-|TRBJ2-5
TGTGCCAGCTCACTGGCCCGGGTACAGGCTCCACAGACCCAGTACTTC
CASSLARVQAPQTQYF
>TRBV6-1|-|15|TRBD1|TRBJ1-1
TGTGCCAGCAGTGTAGGACAGGGGATGAACACTGAAGCTTTCTTT
CASSVGQGMNTEAFF
>TRBV28|-|14|TRBD1|TRBJ1-4
TGTGCCAGCAGAGGGGGACAGGGGTTTGAAAAACTGTTTTTT
CASRGGQGFEKLFF
>TRBV4-1|-|19|-|TRBJ1-3
TGCGCCAGCAGCCAAGAAGGGGTTTTAGGGGCCCCCTCTGGAAACACCATATATTTT
CASSQEGVLGAPSGNTIYF
>TRBV15|-|14|-|TRBJ2-7
TGTGCCACCAGCCCGGCGGGCAGTTCCTACGAGCAGTACTTC
CATSPAGSSYEQYF
>TRBV6-5|-|16|TRBD1|TRBJ2-5
TGTGCCAGCAGTTCCCCGACAGGGGTTCCGCCAGAGACCCAGTACTTC
CASSSPTGVPPETQYF
>TRBV7-9|-|16|-|TRBJ2-7
TGTGCCAGCAGCTTAAGTAGGTTCGGTATTAGGGACGAGCAGTACTTC
CASSLSRFGIRDEQYF
>TRBV5-1|-|15|TRBD1|TRBJ2-3
TGCGCCAGCAGCCCGACAGGGTTTGGCACAGATACGCAGTATTTT
CASSPTGFGTDTQYF
>TRBV6-6|-|12|-|TRBJ2-1
TGTGCCAGCAGTTACATATACAATGAGCAGTTCTTC
CASSYIYNEQFF
>TRBV4-1|-|19|TRBD2|TRBJ2-7
TGCGCCAGCAGCCAAGATCGAATCGGGTTGGCGGGAGGCCGCTACGAGCAGTACTTC
CASSQDRIGLAGGRYEQYF
>TRBV11-2|-|13|-|TRBJ1-1
TGTGCCAGCAGCTTAGACCCAGGGACTGAAGCTTTCTTT
CASSLDPGTEAFF
>TRBV9|-|15|TRBD1|TRBJ1-2
TGTGCCAGCAGCGTGAGCCCGGGACAGGGTGATGGCTACACCTTC
CASSVSPGQGDGYTF
>TRBV18|-|18|TRBD2|TRBJ2-3
TGTGCCAGCTCACCACAGCGGGGGACTAGCGGCCGCACAGATACGCAGTATTTT
CASSPQRGTSGRTDTQYF
>TRBV9|-|12|-|TRBJ2-7
TGTGCCAGCAGCCGCCTCTCTGGGGAGCAGTACTTC
CASSRLSGEQYF
>TRBV10-3|-|11|-|TRBJ2-6
TGTGCCATCAGGGTGGCCAACGTCCTGACTTTC
CAIRVANVLTF
>TRBV15|-|17|TRBD2|TRBJ2-1
TGTGCCACCAGCAGAGTGCCTAGCGGGATTCGGTACAATGAGCAGTTCTTC
CATSRVPSGIRYNEQFF
>TRBV27|-|15|-|TRBJ2-1
TGTGCCAGCAGTTTCGGACGCCAATCCTACAATGAGCAGTTCTTC
CASSFGRQSYNEQFF
>TRBV28|-|13|-|TRBJ1-2
TGTGCCAGCACCCTAACAGGGCCCTATGGCTACACCTTC
CASTLTGPYGYTF
>TRBV5-4|-|16|TRBD1|TRBJ1-5
TGTGCCAGCAGCTTGGGGGACAGGGGGGGCAATCAGCCCCAGCATTTT
CASSLGDRGGNQPQHF
>TRBV18|-|17|-|TRBJ1-2
TGTGCCAGCTCACCCGATACATATTGGCAGGGCGACTATGGCTACACCTTC
CASSPDTYWQGDYGYTF
>TRBV29-1|-|13|-|TRBJ2-2
TGCAGCGTTGAAGGAGGGCTTGCCGGGGAGCTGTTTTTT
CSVEGGLAGELFF
>TRBV6-1|-|13|-|TRBJ2-1
TGTGCCAGCAGTGAGGGTCTAAGAGTTGAGCAGTTCTTC
CASSEGLRVEQFF
>TRBV4-3|-|14|-|TRBJ2-3
TGCGCCAGCAGCCAAGGATACGCCACAGATACGCAGTATTTT
CASSQGYATDTQYF
>TRBV18|once|18|-|TRBJ2-7
TGTGCCAGCTCACCACGACTAGATAAGAGGGATAAAAGGTACGAGCAGTACTTC
CASSPRLDKRDKRYEQYF
>TRBV18|-|14|TRBD2|TRBJ2-5
TGTGCCAGCTCCCGGACGGGAGGTTCAGAGACCCAGTACTTC
CASSRTGGSETQYF
>TRBV28|-|16|TRBD1|TRBJ2-2
TGTGCCAGCAGTTTCCTAGGGACAGGGCAGACCGGGGAGCTGTTTTTT
CASSFLGTGQTGELFF
>TRBV5-4|-|15|TRBD1|TRBJ2-7
TGTGCCAGCAGGCCACACTCAGGGGGCTCCTACGAGCAGTACTTC
CASRPHSGGSYEQYF
>TRBV27|-|15|-|TRBJ2-1
TGTGCCAGCAGTTCTCGGGGACCATGGTACAATGAGCAGTTCTTC
CASSSRGPWYNEQFF
>TRBV5-4|-|15|-|TRBJ2-7
TGTGCCAGCAGCTTGAATTCCCGAACCTCCTACGAGCAGTACTTC
CASSLNSRTSYEQYF
>TRBV27|-|16|-|TRBJ2-7
TGTGCCAGCAGTTCCGGGAGTGGGAAGGGAACCTACGAGCAGTACTTC
CASSSGSGKGTYEQYF
>TRBV14|-|15|TRBD1|TRBJ1-1
TGTGCCAGCAGTCTTACAGGGGGACCGAACACTGAAGCTTTCTTT
CASSLTGGPNTEAFF